The rows below give T cell receptor beta chains drawn from one sample of a study of graft-versus-host responses after intestinal transplantation. These receptors' antigens are unknown. Produced via immunoSEQ multiplex PCR; TCRdb's table is partial and in-frame only. The sample has about 59,000 clones, almost 95% seen once. Sample: unstimulated CD4+ T cells sorted from spleen or lymph node cells, taken before transplant. The receptors here all came from a human donor who was the organ donor for an intestinal transplant. Each CDR3 is given with its conserved first and last residue. The D gene is left open where the match is weak.

J gene,V gene,D gene,CDR3 protein
TRBJ1-2,TRBV6-4,TRBD1,CASSDSRGNRGQGGYTF
TRBJ1-1,TRBV6-5,.,CASSFVQGNTEAFF
TRBJ2-1,TRBV18,.,CASSPMTLEQFF
TRBJ2-3,TRBV7-6,TRBD2,CASMASGGPGDTQYF
TRBJ2-1,TRBV5-1,TRBD2,CASSLGTRLRGYNEQFF
TRBJ2-2,TRBV28,TRBD1,CASSLWGQGGDTGELFF
TRBJ2-7,TRBV10-3,TRBD1,CAISPDRYSYEQYF
TRBJ2-1,TRBV10-1,.,CASSHGNIRYNEQFF
TRBJ2-7,TRBV5-1,.,CASSLGLSAYEQYF
TRBJ1-2,TRBV5-4,.,CASSQDRGPPNYGYTF
TRBJ1-1,TRBV6-6,.,CASGNGGPGTEAFF
TRBJ1-3,TRBV2,.,CASSARRVSGNTIYF
TRBJ2-3,TRBV5-1,TRBD1,CASRAAGGPSTDTQYF
TRBJ1-5,TRBV2,.,CASSESGANQPQHF